The entry below gives a single TCR beta chain sequence along with its context. Here immunoSEQ multiplex PCR was the method, and the copy in TCRdb shows in-frame clones only, minus some. The table lists about 210,000 clones, roughly nine tenths of them singletons, with 0.72% in the top ten. The data are from a study of blood T cell repertoires in COVID-19. The CDR3 has 15 residues. J was trimmed by 3 bases and V by 5 bases; bases with no gene match: 9. Germline CDR1 SEHNR, CDR2 FQNEAQ (reference sequence). The material sequenced was peripheral blood. This sequence was found in a man between 40 and 49 years old with acute or convalescent COVID-19. This rearrangement joins TRBV7-9 to TRBJ1-2; TRBD1 aligns across 7 bases. CDR3 coding DNA: TGTGCCAGCAGCGTCCTGGGACAGTGGGACTATGGCTACACCTTC. This gives the protein CASSVLGQWDYGYTF.